Below are 28 T cell receptor beta chains sequenced from a single sample in a study of a mutant IDH1 vaccine in newly diagnosed glioma. Their antigen targets remain unknown. Libraries were prepared by immunoSEQ multiplex PCR; TCRdb keeps only in-frame clonotypes and omits some of them. The sample includes 30,000 to 40,000 clones, roughly 79% of them seen just once. Time point noted: week 23, last vaccination. A single vaccine dose contained 300 ug of mutant IDH1 20-mer peptide, and topical imiquimod was used with it. The source was PBMCs, collected from a glioma patient whose treatment included an IDH1 peptide vaccine. The receptors were gathered from a man aged 35-49 years with glioma.

The chain recombines TRBV7-9 with TRBJ2-5; 11 positions agree with TRBD1. The CDR3 consists of 15 residues. Germline V gene sequence: CDR1 SEHNR, CDR2 FQNEAQ (reference sequence). Unmatched junction bases numbered 4, after V lost 1 base and J lost 6 bases. In nucleotides, the CDR3 is TGTGCCAGCAGCTTAGGGACAGGGGGCACGAAGACCCAGTACTTC. It codes for CASSLGTGGTKTQYF.

This clone was detected only once. The V call is TRBV9, the J call TRBJ1-2; a possible D gene is TRBD1 (6 bases). The CDR3 contains 15 residues. Germline assignment: CDR1 SGDLS and CDR2 YYNGEE. V lost 5 bases and J 4 bases, leaving 18 bases between the germline ends. The CDR3 here is CASSTGNAEGYGYTF. The CDR3 coding sequence is TGTGCCAGCAGTACAGGGAATGCCGAAGGCTATGGCTACACCTTC.

Regarding this clone: One end of the junction does not line up with germline, which may come from a read error. The gene calls are TRBV7-7 and TRBJ2-5; 9 bases are shared with TRBD1. This CDR3 has 15 residues. Germline V gene lookup returns CDR1 SSHAT and CDR2 FNYEAQ (reference sequence). CDR3 coding DNA: TGTGCTAGCAGCTCCTGGGACAGGGTGCAAGAGACCCAGTACTTC. It codes for CASSSWDRVQETQYF.

The V gene is TRBV5-1, the J gene TRBJ2-5; maybe TRBD1 (6 bases). CDR1 is SGHRS, CDR2 YFSETQ, per germline. The CDR3 runs to 15 residues. V gave up 4 bases and J gave up 1 base, with 14 bases separating them. The CDR3 DNA follows: TGCGCCAGCAGCGGTACCGGGACAACCCAAGAGACCCAGTACTTC. Translation: CASSGTGTTQETQYF.

The chain joins TRBV29-1 to TRBJ2-7; D is perhaps TRBD1 (5 bases). The germline V gene encodes CDR1 SQVTM and CDR2 ANQGSEA. Trimming removed 7 bases at V and 0 bases at J, with 10 bases between. CDR3 length equals 12 residues. CDR3 amino acids: CSGGHVSYEQYF. The CDR3 DNA sequence: TGCAGCGGCGGACATGTCTCCTACGAGCAGTACTTC.

The rearrangement uses TRBV19 and TRBJ1-4, with a tentative D call TRBD1 (5 bases). Trimming stripped 6 bases from V and 2 bases from J, with 10 bases between. This CDR3 has 14 residues. Germline V gene lookup returns CDR1 LNHDA and CDR2 SQIVND (reference sequence). CDR3 DNA: TGTGCCAGTAGCCCACAGGCGACTAATGAAAAACTGTTTTTT. Translation gives CASSPQATNEKLFF.

Worth noting for this clone: Compared with germline, one end of the junction differs, possibly owing to a read error. Other DNA sequences in the sample encode the same CDR3. J is TRBJ1-2 and V is TRBV27; the D is unclear. The CDR3 length is 12 residues. Germline V CDR1 and CDR2: MNHEY, SMNVEV (reference sequence). The DNA for the CDR3 is TGTGCCAGCAGTTCGGAGACATATGGCTATACCTTC. Translating gives CASSSETYGYTF.

This chain links TRBV4-2 with TRBJ2-2, with unresolved D. The V gene's germline CDR1 is LGHNA and CDR2 YNFKEQ. Trimming shortened V by 2 bases and J by 6 bases, and 7 bases separated the two germline ends. The CDR3 is 13 amino acids. This CDR3 reads CASSQLRSGELFF. The CDR3 nucleotides read TGTGCCAGCAGCCAACTACGTTCCGGGGAGCTGTTTTTT.

This clone has a single count. CDR3 loop: CSVLAGTASYEQYF. In nucleotides, the CDR3 is TGCAGCGTTTTAGCGGGGACGGCTTCCTACGAGCAGTACTTC. The chain uses TRBV29-1 and TRBJ2-7; 8 nucleotides line up with TRBD2. Trimming cost V 5 bases and J 1 base; bases outside gene matches: 7. Germline V gives CDR1 SQVTM, CDR2 ANQGSEA. The CDR3 runs to 14 residues.

This chain uses TRBV13 with TRBJ2-5; 9 nucleotides agree with TRBD2. The germline V gene has CDR1 PRHDT and CDR2 FYEKMQ (reference sequence). The CDR3 runs to 17 residues. V lost 4 bases and J lost 4; bases outside the gene matches: 13. The chain's CDR3 is CASSSIYSGSGRETQYF. The DNA of the CDR3 is TGTGCCAGCAGCTCCATTTATAGCGGGAGTGGTCGAGAGACCCAGTACTTC.

This sequence joins TRBV25-1 and TRBJ1-1; weak D call: TRBD1 (5 bases). CDR1 and CDR2 from the germline V gene are MGHDK and SYGVNS. This CDR3 comprises 14 residues. V was pared by 3 bases and J by 0 bases, with 8 bases between. The CDR3 here is CASSEGPMNTEAFF. The CDR3 bases are TGTGCCAGCAGTGAGGGACCAATGAACACTGAAGCTTTCTTT.

This clone was seen a handful of times. The rearrangement uses TRBV18 and TRBJ1-1, with 7 bases identical to TRBD1. J was trimmed by 3 bases and V by 6 bases; bases with no gene match: 7. Germline V gene lookup returns CDR1 KGHSH and CDR2 LQKENI. The CDR3 is 14 residues long. CDR3 DNA: TGTGCCAGCTCCCGGAGACAGGGAGACACTGAAGCTTTCTTT. Amino acid sequence: CASSRRQGDTEAFF.

The CDR3: CASSFRTAYEQYF. Here the CDR3 DNA reads TGTGCCAGCAGCTTCCGGACCGCCTACGAGCAGTACTTC. The V call is TRBV7-6, the J call TRBJ2-7; D not certain. CDR3 length: 13 residues. Trimming left V 3 bases short and J 2 bases short, with 8 bases between. Germline V lookup: CDR1 SGHVS, CDR2 FNYEAQ.

The V and J genes are TRBV6-6 and TRBJ2-5, with TRBD2 as a possible D gene (6 bases). The germline V gene has CDR1 MNHNY and CDR2 SVGAGI (reference sequence). Trimming took off 5 bases at V and 4 bases at J, with 11 bases between the two ends. CDR3 size: 13 residues. CDR3 sequence (DNA): TGTGCCAGCAGTCCGAGACTAGTAGAGACCCAGTACTTC. It translates to CASSPRLVETQYF.

The V call is TRBV6-5, the J call TRBJ1-6; D uncertain. This CDR3 has 15 amino acids. V was clipped by 4 bases and J by 10 bases, with 17 bases between them. Looked up from germline, CDR1 is MNHEY and CDR2 is SVGAGI. The CDR3 nucleotides are TGTGCCAGCAGTTCGGCAGGACGGGTCTTCTCACCCCTCCACTTT. Translated: CASSSAGRVFSPLHF.

The chain combines TRBV19 with TRBJ1-3; D not certain. From germline, CDR1 is LNHDA and CDR2 SQIVND (reference sequence). CDR3 length: 14 residues. With 3 bases removed from V and 0 bases from J, the gap between germline ends came to 6 bases. The CDR3 region is CASSISDSGNTIYF. CDR3 in DNA: TGTGCCAGTAGTATTTCGGACTCTGGAAACACCATATATTTT.

This chain joins TRBV25-1 and TRBJ2-2, with unresolved D. V was clipped by 6 bases and J by 5 bases, with 16 bases between them. CDR1 and CDR2 from the germline V gene are MGHDK and SYGVNS. CDR3 size: 15 residues. This CDR3 is CASRDTRFPTGELFF. Written as DNA, the CDR3 is TGTGCCAGCAGAGACACCCGATTCCCGACCGGGGAGCTGTTTTTT.

This rearrangement joins TRBV7-2 to TRBJ2-7; D is possibly TRBD2 (7 bases). Germline V CDR1 and CDR2: SGHTA, FQGNSA. V was clipped by 3 bases and J by 9 bases, with 18 bases between them. The CDR3 totals 14 residues. CDR3 residues: CASSLAAGAHGQYF. The CDR3 DNA follows: TGTGCCAGCAGCTTGGCGGCGGGGGCCCACGGGCAGTACTTC.

This sequence joins TRBV7-8 and TRBJ2-1, with a tentative D call TRBD2 (7 bases). Trimming took off 8 bases at V and 1 base at J, with 15 bases between the two ends. The CDR3 has 15 residues. The germline gives CDR1 SGHVS, CDR2 FQNEAQ. CDR3 sequence (DNA): TGTGCCAGCCAGCTAGGGGGGGTATCCTACAATGAGCAGTTCTTC. This gives the protein CASQLGGVSYNEQFF.

CDR3: CASSKVNFRRGYYGYTF. CDR3 DNA: TGTGCCAGCAGCAAAGTCAATTTTCGGAGGGGCTACTATGGCTACACCTTC. The rearrangement joins TRBV21-1 to TRBJ1-2. TRBV21-1 is marked as a pseudogene. The CDR3 extends over 17 amino acids.

This clone occurred once. The chain uses TRBV21-1 and TRBJ2-3; the table's D call, TRBD1, has no DNA check behind it. TRBV21-1 is labeled a pseudogene. CDR3 length: 15 residues. The CDR3: CASSYGDRPTDTQYF. As DNA, the CDR3 is TGTGCCAGCAGTTACGGGGACAGACCCACAGATACGCAGTATTTT.

This chain connects TRBV7-2 to TRBJ2-5; 8 bases are shared with TRBD1. TRBJ2-7 explains the end of the DNA better; the J call may be wrong. CDR3 length equals 16 residues. Per germline, CDR1 SGHTA and CDR2 FQGNSA. The DNA of the CDR3 is TGTGCCAGCAGCTTAGGACAGGGGCCCCCCTCCTACGAGCAGTACTTC. Amino acid sequence: CASSLGQGPPSYEQYF.

V and J are TRBV7-2 and TRBJ2-1, with TRBD2 identical over 14 bases. The V gene's germline CDR1 is SGHTA and CDR2 FQGNSA. The CDR3 length is 17 residues. The J segment lost 0 bases and the V segment lost 4 bases, leaving 2 bases of the junction unmatched. CDR3 DNA: TGTGCCAGCAGCTCCGGGACTAGCGGGAGCTCCTACAATGAGCAGTTCTTC. This gives the protein CASSSGTSGSSYNEQFF. The complete variable domain, with remaining parts taken from reference TRBV7-2 and TRBJ2-1, reads GAGVSQSPSNKVTEKGKDVELRCDPISGHTALYWYRQSLGQGLEFLIYFQGNSAPDKSGLPSDRFSAERTGGSVSTLTIQRTQQEDSAVYLCASSSGTSGSSYNEQFFGPGTRLTVL.

The chain employs TRBV30 and TRBJ1-5; no reliable D call. The CDR3 runs to 11 residues. Germline CDR1 and CDR2: GTSNPN and SVGIG (reference sequence). The V end lost 0 bases, the J end lost 12 bases, and 9 bases lay between the germline ends. CDR3 DNA: TGTGCCTGGAGTGTAGGGTTAGTCCAGCATTTT. Translating it yields CAWSVGLVQHF.

The chain joins TRBV6-4 to TRBJ2-3; 11 bases map to TRBD2. The CDR3 contains 16 residues. The J segment lost 4 bases and the V segment lost 5 bases, leaving 8 bases of the junction unmatched. Germline V CDR1 and CDR2: MRHNA, SNTAGT. CDR3 sequence: CASSPLAGDGADTQYF. As DNA, the CDR3 is TGTGCCAGCAGTCCACTAGCGGGGGACGGGGCAGATACGCAGTATTTT.

This clone showed up just a few times. The J gene is TRBJ1-6, the V gene TRBV9, with no clear D. Trimming took 0 bases from V and 7 from J, leaving 20 bases between them. CDR1 SGDLS and CDR2 YYNGEE come from the germline V gene. CDR3 length: 18 residues. CDR3 loop: CASSVASGSLGKNSPLHF. CDR3 nucleotides: TGTGCCAGCAGCGTAGCTTCCGGCTCACTCGGGAAAAATTCACCCCTCCACTTT.

The genes are TRBV6-1 and TRBJ1-6, with D possibly matching TRBD1 (6 bases). The germline V gene has CDR1 MNHNS and CDR2 SASEGT. The V end lost 2 bases, the J end lost 11 bases, and 19 bases lay between the germline ends. The CDR3 has 16 amino acids. The CDR3 nucleotides read TGTGCCAGCAGTGAAACAGCGAATTTACAGGGCCCACCCCTCCACTTT. Residues: CASSETANLQGPPLHF.

The V and J genes are TRBV28 and TRBJ1-1; tentative D call: TRBD1 (5 bases). Germline CDR1 MDHEN, CDR2 SYDVKM. V lost 6 bases to trimming and J lost 6 bases, with 11 bases between them. The CDR3 length is 12 residues. CDR3 region: CASRGPWAEAFF. The CDR3 region has the DNA TGTGCCAGCAGGGGACCTTGGGCTGAAGCTTTCTTT.